The sequence of this T cell receptor beta chain was determined in a study of OX40 agonist ivuxolimab in advanced cancers. From germline, CDR1 is MNHEY and CDR2 SVGAGI. Trimming took 6 bases from V and 8 from J, leaving 14 bases between them. This CDR3 is built from 13 residues. Blood was sampled at baseline, cycle 4 day 1, and cycle 7 day 1. Data came from immunoSEQ multiplex PCR; TCRdb stores just in-frame clones and leaves some out. The sample comprises more than 65,000 clones, approximately 91% of which are singletons, and around 0.4% rests with the top ten. The specimen comprised CD4+ or CD8+ T cells sorted from blood, sampled in a trial of the OX40 agonist ivuxolimab. This receptor was obtained from an adult with an advanced solid tumor such as melanoma, head and neck, liver or kidney cancer. The V gene is TRBV6-5, the J gene TRBJ2-1; D is uncertain. The CDR3 sequence: CASRLPPADEQFF. The CDR3 DNA reads as TGTGCCAGCAGGTTACCCCCGGCGGATGAGCAGTTCTTC.